Listed below are T cell receptor beta chains from one sample, sequenced in a study of beta chain features in type 1 diabetes. Generated by immunoSEQ multiplex PCR, the TCRdb table keeps only in-frame clones and is missing some. The sample shows roughly 400,000 clones, approximately 14% of them seen only once. Specimen: naive CD4+ T cells from blood. The source is a man younger than 40 in good health. Each CDR3 is given without its conserved first and last residue. A D gene is named only where the DNA matches it firmly.

d_call: TRBD1; v_call: TRBV6-5; j_call: TRBJ2-2; cdr3_aa: ASSRTGAGGELF
d_call: TRBD2; v_call: TRBV7-9; j_call: TRBJ2-6; cdr3_aa: ASSGISGTVPGANVLT
d_call: TRBD1; v_call: TRBV5-1; j_call: TRBJ2-7; cdr3_aa: ASSYIQGAEQY
d_call: .; v_call: TRBV14; j_call: TRBJ2-7; cdr3_aa: ASSQGPGQIYEQY
d_call: .; v_call: TRBV15; j_call: TRBJ2-1; cdr3_aa: ATSKTTWSTEQF
d_call: TRBD1; v_call: TRBV4-1; j_call: TRBJ2-7; cdr3_aa: ASSQVRDRGKITYEQY
d_call: .; v_call: TRBV28; j_call: TRBJ1-1; cdr3_aa: ASSLTGFTEAF
d_call: .; v_call: TRBV7-9; j_call: TRBJ1-2; cdr3_aa: ASSSMGLWNGYT
d_call: .; v_call: TRBV19; j_call: TRBJ2-3; cdr3_aa: ASSMAAEDTQY
d_call: .; v_call: TRBV29-1; j_call: TRBJ1-4; cdr3_aa: SVRGRANEKLF
d_call: .; v_call: TRBV15; j_call: TRBJ2-7; cdr3_aa: ATSRDNGGFYEQY
d_call: .; v_call: TRBV30; j_call: TRBJ2-1; cdr3_aa: AWSVGGTEQF
d_call: TRBD2; v_call: TRBV7-2; j_call: TRBJ2-3; cdr3_aa: ASSLNGLAATDTQY
d_call: TRBD1; v_call: TRBV4-2; j_call: TRBJ2-7; cdr3_aa: ASSQQGQSSYEQY
d_call: TRBD2; v_call: TRBV13; j_call: TRBJ2-1; cdr3_aa: ASSLGRLAVNNEQF
d_call: TRBD1; v_call: TRBV27; j_call: TRBJ2-3; cdr3_aa: ASSQTGASDTQY
d_call: .; v_call: TRBV4-3; j_call: TRBJ2-3; cdr3_aa: ASSRSSGLGTDTQY
d_call: .; v_call: TRBV9; j_call: TRBJ2-7; cdr3_aa: ASSVTWGASNEQY
d_call: TRBD2; v_call: TRBV7-8; j_call: TRBJ2-4; cdr3_aa: ASRAGDLAKNIQY